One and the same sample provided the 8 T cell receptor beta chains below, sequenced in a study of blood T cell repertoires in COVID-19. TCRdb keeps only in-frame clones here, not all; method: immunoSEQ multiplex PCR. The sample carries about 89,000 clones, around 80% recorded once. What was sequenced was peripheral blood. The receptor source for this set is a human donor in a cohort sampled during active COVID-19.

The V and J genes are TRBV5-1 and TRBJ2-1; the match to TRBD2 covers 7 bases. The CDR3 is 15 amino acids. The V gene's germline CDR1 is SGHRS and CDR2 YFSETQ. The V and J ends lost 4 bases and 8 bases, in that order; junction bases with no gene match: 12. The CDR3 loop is CASSEGGRAWDEQFF. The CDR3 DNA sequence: TGCGCCAGCAGCGAAGGTGGGAGGGCCTGGGATGAGCAGTTCTTC.

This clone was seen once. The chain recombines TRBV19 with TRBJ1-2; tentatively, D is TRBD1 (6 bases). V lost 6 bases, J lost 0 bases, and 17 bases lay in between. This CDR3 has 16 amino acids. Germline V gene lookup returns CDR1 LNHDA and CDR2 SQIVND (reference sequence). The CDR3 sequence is CASRRDTKGANYGYTF. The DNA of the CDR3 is TGTGCCAGTAGACGGGACACCAAGGGAGCTAACTATGGCTACACCTTC.

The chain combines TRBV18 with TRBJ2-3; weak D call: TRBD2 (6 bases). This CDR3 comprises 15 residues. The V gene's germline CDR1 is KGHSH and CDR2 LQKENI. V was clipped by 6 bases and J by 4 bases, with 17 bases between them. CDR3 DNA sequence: TGTGCCAGCTCCGCTAACCTGGGGACTGCAGATACGCAGTATTTT. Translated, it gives CASSANLGTADTQYF.

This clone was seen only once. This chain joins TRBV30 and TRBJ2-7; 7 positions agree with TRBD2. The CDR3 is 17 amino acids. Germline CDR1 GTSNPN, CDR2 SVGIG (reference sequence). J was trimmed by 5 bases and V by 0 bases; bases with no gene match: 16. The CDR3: CAWSVLGGGREYNEQYF. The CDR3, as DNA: TGTGCCTGGAGTGTACTAGGCGGTGGGCGGGAGTACAACGAGCAGTACTTC.

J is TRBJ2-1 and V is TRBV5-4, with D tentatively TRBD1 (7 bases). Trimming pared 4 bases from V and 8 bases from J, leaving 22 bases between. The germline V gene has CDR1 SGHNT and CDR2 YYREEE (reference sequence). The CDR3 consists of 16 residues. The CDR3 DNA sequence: TGTGCCAGCAGCCCCGTCGCTCAGGGGGGTACAGATGAGCAGTTCTTC. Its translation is CASSPVAQGGTDEQFF.

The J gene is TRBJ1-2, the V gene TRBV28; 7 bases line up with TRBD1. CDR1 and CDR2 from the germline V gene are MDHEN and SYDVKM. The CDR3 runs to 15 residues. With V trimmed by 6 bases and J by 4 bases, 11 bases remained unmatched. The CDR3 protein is CASRGNRGSSYGYTF. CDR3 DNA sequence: TGTGCCAGCAGAGGAAACAGGGGATCGAGCTATGGCTACACCTTC.

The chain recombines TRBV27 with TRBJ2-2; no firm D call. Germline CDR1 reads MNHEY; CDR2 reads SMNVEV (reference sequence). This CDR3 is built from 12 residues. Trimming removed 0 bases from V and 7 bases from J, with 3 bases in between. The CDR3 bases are TGTGCCAGCAGTTTATCCGTCGGGGAGCTGTTTTTT. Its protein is CASSLSVGELFF.

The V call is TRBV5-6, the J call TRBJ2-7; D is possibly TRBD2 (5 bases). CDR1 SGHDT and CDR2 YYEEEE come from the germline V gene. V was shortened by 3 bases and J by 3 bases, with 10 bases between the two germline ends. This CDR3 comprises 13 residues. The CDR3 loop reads CASSSGVVYEQYF. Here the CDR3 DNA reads TGTGCCAGCAGCTCCGGGGTGGTCTACGAGCAGTACTTC.